Described below is a single T cell receptor beta chain sequence and its context. The ends were cut back, 5 bases at V and 5 bases at J, with 19 bases in the middle. The CDR3 runs to 16 residues. Germline V gives CDR1 MNHEY, CDR2 SMNVEV (reference sequence). TCRdb fed the RT-PCR reads into MiXCR, producing one record per CDR3 protein. The data hold almost 700,000 distinct CDR3 sequences, with 13% to 15% observed a single time. This receptor was obtained from a female donor in good health, serving as a healthy control. The specimen sequenced was memory CD4+ T cells from blood. The V gene is TRBV27, the J gene TRBJ2-1; D might be TRBD1 (5 bases). The CDR3 DNA reads TGTGCCAGCAGTGCGGACATCCCCCCGTGGGACAATGAGCAGTTCTTC. Translated, it gives CASSADIPPWDNEQFF.